The 8 T cell receptor beta chains presented below share a single source sample, sequenced in a study of cytomegalovirus exposure and HLA in healthy donors. The method was immunoSEQ multiplex PCR; TCRdb's version includes in-frame clones alone and lacks a portion of them. The sample holds roughly 180,000 clones, about 89% seen once. Sequences were obtained from PBMCs. These receptors came from a man aged 25 to 40 in good health and CMV-seropositive.

The chain carries TRBV6-4 and TRBJ2-1, with 11 bases fitting TRBD2. Per germline, CDR1 MRHNA and CDR2 SNTAGT. After removal of 6 bases from V and 8 bases from J, the junction contained 9 bases not matched to a gene. This CDR3 has 15 residues. The CDR3 sequence: CASSPLAGVSDEQFF. The CDR3 DNA reads as TGTGCCAGCAGCCCACTAGCGGGAGTATCCGATGAGCAGTTCTTC.

This chain joins TRBV13 and TRBJ2-7; perhaps TRBD1 as D (6 bases). The CDR3 totals 15 residues. V was cut by 4 bases and J by 0 bases, with 13 bases left in between. CDR1 and CDR2 (germline): PRHDT, FYEKMQ (reference sequence). CDR3 DNA sequence: TGTGCCAGCAGCTCCTCGACGGACAGCTCCTACGAGCAGTACTTC. It yields the protein CASSSSTDSSYEQYF.

This rearrangement joins TRBV9 to TRBJ2-7; D remains ambiguous. With 0 bases removed from V and 6 bases from J, the gap between germline ends came to 7 bases. The CDR3 has 12 residues. Germline assignment: CDR1 SGDLS and CDR2 YYNGEE. The CDR3 DNA follows: TGTGCCAGCAGCGTAGATGGGCGCGAGCAGTACTTC. The encoded protein is CASSVDGREQYF.

The chain is built from TRBV11-2 and TRBJ2-3, with D hard to call. With 8 bases removed from V and 4 bases from J, the gap between germline ends came to 10 bases. Per germline, CDR1 SGHAT and CDR2 FQNNGV. The CDR3 has 12 amino acids. The CDR3 sequence: CASALPPDTQYF. CDR3 DNA sequence: TGTGCCAGCGCCTTACCTCCAGATACGCAGTATTTT.

The chain has TRBV7-3 and TRBJ2-3; D ambiguous. This CDR3 region has 13 residues. Trimming pared 2 bases from V and 4 bases from J, leaving 7 bases between. Looked up from germline, CDR1 is SGHTA and CDR2 is FQGTGA. The CDR3 reads CASSLHSADTQYF. DNA for the CDR3: TGTGCCAGCAGCTTACACTCAGCAGATACGCAGTATTTT.

V gene TRBV10-3 combines with J gene TRBJ2-7; 10 positions match TRBD2. CDR1 ENHRY and CDR2 SYGVKD come from the germline V gene. This CDR3 region has 14 residues. The V gene end was trimmed by 10 bases and the J gene end by 2 bases; junction bases not matched to a gene: 8. In DNA, the CDR3 is TGTGCCACCCGACGGACTAGCGGAGCCTACGAGCAGTACTTC. This translates into CATRRTSGAYEQYF.

The chain joins TRBV11-2 to TRBJ2-5, with D unresolved. The CDR3 totals 15 residues. Germline lookup yields CDR1 SGHAT and CDR2 FQNNGV. V dropped 0 bases and J dropped 0 bases, with 8 bases sitting between them. The CDR3 loop reads CASSLEGNYQETQYF. As DNA, the CDR3 is TGTGCCAGCAGCTTAGAAGGAAACTACCAAGAGACCCAGTACTTC.

This sequence joins TRBV4-1 and TRBJ1-2; TRBD1 aligns across 7 bases. This CDR3 region has 15 residues. Germline values: CDR1 MGHRA, CDR2 YSYEKL. V gave up 0 bases and J gave up 5 bases; unmatched junction bases: 6. CDR3 loop: CASSQDNRGTYGYTF. CDR3 nucleotides: TGCGCCAGCAGCCAAGACAACAGGGGAACATATGGCTACACCTTC.